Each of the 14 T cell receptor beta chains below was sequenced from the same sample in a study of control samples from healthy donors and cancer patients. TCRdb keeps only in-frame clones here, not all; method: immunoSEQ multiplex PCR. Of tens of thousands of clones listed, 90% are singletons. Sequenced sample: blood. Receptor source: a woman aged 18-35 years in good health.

CDR3 loop: CASSPGGGTLDYYGYTF. The CDR3 DNA reads TGTGCCAGCAGTCCGGGAGGGGGCACCTTGGATTACTATGGCTACACCTTC. This chain connects TRBV6-6 to TRBJ1-2, with 7 bases aligning to TRBD1. V was clipped by 5 bases and J by 3 bases; unmatched bases: 15. Germline V CDR1 and CDR2: MNHNY, SVGAGI (reference sequence). The CDR3 extends over 17 amino acids.

The chain's CDR3 is CASSQEVALAGEGAFF. In DNA, the CDR3 is TGCGCCAGCAGCCAAGAGGTGGCGTTGGCAGGGGAAGGAGCTTTCTTT. This rearrangement joins TRBV4-1 to TRBJ1-1; a weak D match, TRBD1 (6 bases). CDR1 and CDR2 (germline): MGHRA, YSYEKL. V was shortened by 0 bases and J by 10 bases, with 21 bases between the two germline ends. CDR3 length equals 16 residues.

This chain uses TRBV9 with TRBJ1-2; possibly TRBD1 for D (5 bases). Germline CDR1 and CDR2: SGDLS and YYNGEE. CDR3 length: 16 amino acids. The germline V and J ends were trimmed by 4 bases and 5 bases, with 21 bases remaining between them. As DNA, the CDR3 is TGTGCCAGCAGCTCCCCCCGGGGGGGAATACAGTATGGCTACACCTTC. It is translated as CASSSPRGGIQYGYTF.

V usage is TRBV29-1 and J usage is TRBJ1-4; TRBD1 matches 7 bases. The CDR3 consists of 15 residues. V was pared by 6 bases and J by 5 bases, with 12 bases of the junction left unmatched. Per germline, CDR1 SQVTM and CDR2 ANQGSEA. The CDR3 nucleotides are TGCAGCGTGCCGAGCGGGACAGCCGAGAATGAAAAACTGTTTTTT. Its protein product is CSVPSGTAENEKLFF.

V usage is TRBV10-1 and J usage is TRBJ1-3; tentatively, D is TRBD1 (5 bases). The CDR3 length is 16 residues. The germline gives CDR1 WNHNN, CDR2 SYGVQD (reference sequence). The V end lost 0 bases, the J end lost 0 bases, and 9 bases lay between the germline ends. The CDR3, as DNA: TGCGCCAGCAGTGAGTCTGGACACAACTCTGGAAACACCATATATTTT. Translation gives CASSESGHNSGNTIYF.

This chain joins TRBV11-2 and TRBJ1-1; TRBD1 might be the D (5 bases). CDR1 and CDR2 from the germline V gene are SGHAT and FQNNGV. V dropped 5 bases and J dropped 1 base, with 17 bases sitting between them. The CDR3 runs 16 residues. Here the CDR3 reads CASSPDGPDRNTEAFF. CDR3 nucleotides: TGTGCCAGCAGCCCTGACGGCCCTGACAGGAACACTGAAGCTTTCTTT. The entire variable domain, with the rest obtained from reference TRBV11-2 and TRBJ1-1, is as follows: EAGVAQSPRYKIIEKRQSVAFWCNPISGHATLYWYQQILGQGPKLLIQFQNNGVVDDSQLPKDRFSAERLKGVDSTLKIQPAKLEDSAVYLCASSPDGPDRNTEAFFGQGTRLTVV.

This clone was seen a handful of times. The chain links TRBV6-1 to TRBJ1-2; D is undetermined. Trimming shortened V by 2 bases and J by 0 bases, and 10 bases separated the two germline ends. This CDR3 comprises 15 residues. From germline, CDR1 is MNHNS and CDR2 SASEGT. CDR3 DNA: TGTGCCAGCAGTGAATTTAGTGGTCCTAACTATGGCTACACCTTC. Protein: CASSEFSGPNYGYTF.

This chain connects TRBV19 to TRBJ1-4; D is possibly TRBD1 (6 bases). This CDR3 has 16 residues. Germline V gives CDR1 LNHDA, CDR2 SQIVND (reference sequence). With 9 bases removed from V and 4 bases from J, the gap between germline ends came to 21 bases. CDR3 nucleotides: TGTGCCAGCCACCTTACTTACAGGGATGGTAATGAAAAACTGTTTTTT. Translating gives CASHLTYRDGNEKLFF.

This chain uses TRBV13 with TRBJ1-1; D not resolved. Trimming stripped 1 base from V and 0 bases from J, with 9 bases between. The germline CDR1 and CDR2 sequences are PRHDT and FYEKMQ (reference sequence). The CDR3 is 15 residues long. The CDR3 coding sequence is TGTGCCAGCAGCTTAGAGGGCACCATGAACACTGAAGCTTTCTTT. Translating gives CASSLEGTMNTEAFF.

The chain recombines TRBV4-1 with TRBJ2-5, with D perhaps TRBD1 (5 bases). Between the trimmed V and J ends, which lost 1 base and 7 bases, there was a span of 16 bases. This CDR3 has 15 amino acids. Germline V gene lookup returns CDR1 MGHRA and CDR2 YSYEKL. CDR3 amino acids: CASSQGGRVSVTQYF. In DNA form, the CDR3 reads TGCGCCAGCAGCCAAGGGGGCAGGGTTTCGGTGACCCAGTACTTC.

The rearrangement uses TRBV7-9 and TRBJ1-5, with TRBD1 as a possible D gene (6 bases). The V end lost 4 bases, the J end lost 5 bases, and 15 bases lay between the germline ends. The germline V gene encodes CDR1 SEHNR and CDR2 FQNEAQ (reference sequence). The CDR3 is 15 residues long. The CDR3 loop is CASSSEGHKDQPQHF. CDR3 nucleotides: TGTGCCAGCAGCTCCGAGGGACATAAGGATCAGCCCCAGCATTTT.

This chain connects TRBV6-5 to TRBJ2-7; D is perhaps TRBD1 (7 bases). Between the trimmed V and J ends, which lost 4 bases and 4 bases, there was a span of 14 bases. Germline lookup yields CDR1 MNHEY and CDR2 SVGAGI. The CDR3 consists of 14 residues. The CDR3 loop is CASSSLQGRYEQYF. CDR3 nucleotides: TGTGCCAGCAGTTCTTTACAGGGGAGGTACGAGCAGTACTTC.

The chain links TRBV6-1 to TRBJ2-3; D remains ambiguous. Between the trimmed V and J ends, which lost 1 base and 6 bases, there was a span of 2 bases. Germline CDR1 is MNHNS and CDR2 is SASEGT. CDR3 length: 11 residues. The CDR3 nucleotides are TGTGCCAGCAGTGAAGTGGATACGCAGTATTTT. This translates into CASSEVDTQYF.

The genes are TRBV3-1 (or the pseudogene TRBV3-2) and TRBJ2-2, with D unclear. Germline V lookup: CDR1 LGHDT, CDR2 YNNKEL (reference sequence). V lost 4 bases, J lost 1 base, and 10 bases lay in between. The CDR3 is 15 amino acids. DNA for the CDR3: TGTGCCAGCAGCCTTAGTAGCTTGAACACCGGGGAGCTGTTTTTT. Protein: CASSLSSLNTGELFF.